The 8 T cell receptor beta chains below all came from one sample that was sequenced in a study of T cells in Graves' hyperthyroidism and ophthalmopathy. RNA transcripts provided the source from which TCR beta CDR3 regions were amplified. The HTBI primer set drove a first-round RT-PCR of the TCR CDR3. TCRdb passed the multiplex PCR reads through MiXCR, listing each CDR3 protein once. The sample shows around 380,000 distinct CDR3 sequences, approximately 12% of them seen only once. Sequenced material: blood. The receptor set was obtained from a young man with Graves' hyperthyroidism that later progressed to Graves' ophthalmopathy.

In DNA form, the CDR3 reads TGCGCCAGCAGCCTCACCAAGGGGGGCCTTATGAACACTGAAGCTTTCTTT. It specifies CASSLTKGGLMNTEAFF. The rearrangement joins TRBV4-1 to TRBJ1-1; TRBD1 might be the D (6 bases). V was pared by 4 bases and J by 0 bases, with 18 bases between. The CDR3 has 17 amino acids. CDR1 and CDR2 (germline): MGHRA, YSYEKL.

This chain connects TRBV7-9 to TRBJ1-6, with a tentative D call TRBD1 (6 bases). Germline CDR1 and CDR2: SEHNR and FQNEAQ (reference sequence). This CDR3 contains 16 residues. Trimming stripped 6 bases from V and 8 bases from J, with 20 bases between. DNA for the CDR3: TGTGCCAGCAGTCAGGGAGGGGGGGCCGATGATTCACCCCTCCACTTT. Translation gives CASSQGGGADDSPLHF.

This clonotype was detected ten times or more. The chain links TRBV27 to TRBJ2-3, with 11 bases matching TRBD1. V dropped 5 bases and J dropped 0; count of bases not matched to a gene: 7. Germline CDR1 is MNHEY and CDR2 is SMNVEV (reference sequence). CDR3 size: 17 residues. This CDR3 reads CASSIPGTGGSTDTQYF. The CDR3 region has the DNA TGTGCCAGCAGTATCCCCGGGACAGGGGGGAGCACAGATACGCAGTATTTT.

This clonotype was found many times. The chain uses TRBV30 and TRBJ1-4; a possible D gene is TRBD1 (6 bases). Germline values: CDR1 GTSNPN, CDR2 SVGIG (reference sequence). This CDR3 contains 14 residues. With 5 bases removed from V and 3 bases from J, the gap between germline ends came to 13 bases. CDR3 DNA: TGTGCCTGGGACAGGCAGGGAGCTAATGAAAAACTGTTTTTT. Translated, it gives CAWDRQGANEKLFF. Using reference TRBV30 and TRBJ1-4 for the parts outside the CDR3, the full variable domain is SQTIHQWPATLVQPVGSPLSLECTVEGTSNPNLYWYRQAAGRGLQLLFYSVGIGQISSEVPQNLSASRPQDRQFILSSKKLLLSDSGFYLCAWDRQGANEKLFFGSGTQLSVL.

This clonotype was seen a handful of times. The rearrangement joins TRBV11-2 to TRBJ1-6; D gene unclear. Germline V CDR1 and CDR2: SGHAT, FQNNGV. The V end was cut by 1 base, the J end by 2 bases, with 21 bases between. The CDR3 consists of 20 residues. CDR3 protein: CASSLGDWERVLPYNSPLHF. As DNA, the CDR3 is TGTGCCAGCAGCTTAGGAGACTGGGAGAGGGTCTTGCCCTATAATTCACCCCTCCACTTT.

This clonotype has just a few counts. The genes are TRBV6-2 or TRBV6-3 and TRBJ1-1, with D unclear. This CDR3 spans 16 amino acids. Trimming stripped 0 bases from V and 1 base from J, with 12 bases between. The germline gives CDR1 MNHEY, CDR2 SVGEGT. The CDR3 DNA follows: TGTGCCAGCAGTTACTCGAGCGCACCTCAGAACACTGAAGCTTTCTTT. Protein: CASSYSSAPQNTEAFF.

This clonotype has more than one count but fewer than ten. The chain joins TRBV5-1 to TRBJ1-1, with D unclear. The CDR3 length is 14 residues. Germline CDR1 and CDR2: SGHRS and YFSETQ. V lost 4 bases, J lost 0 bases, and 10 bases lay in between. The CDR3 bases are TGCGCCAGCAGCGTGGACGGCTTGAACACTGAAGCTTTCTTT. It yields the protein CASSVDGLNTEAFF.

In this sample, this clonotype turned up a few times. The rearrangement joins TRBV5-5 to TRBJ2-3; 9 nucleotides align to TRBD2. This CDR3 has 16 residues. The J segment lost 3 bases and the V segment lost 4 bases, leaving 9 bases of the junction unmatched. The germline gives CDR1 SGHKS, CDR2 YYEKEE (reference sequence). This CDR3 is CASSPPASGATDTQYF. In DNA, the CDR3 is TGTGCCAGCAGCCCGCCGGCTAGCGGGGCGACAGATACGCAGTATTTT.